This T cell receptor (beta chain) is from a study of blood T cells in healthy people across ages. Regarding the study as a whole: Higher naive T cell percentage went strongly together with higher TCR beta diversity. Both higher diversity and more naive CD4+ cells marked long-lived donors when set against aged donors.

Remarks on this clonotype: Its antigen is undetermined.

Germline CDR1 and CDR2: DFQATT and SNEGSKA (reference sequence). This CDR3 has 14 amino acids. Trimming removed 0 bases at V and 1 base at J, with 8 bases between. For the second PCR, which ran for about 7 to 11 cycles, a sample-barcoded 5' primer and a J-beta primer mix were used. TCRdb independently ran MiXCR on the 5' RACE reads; one entry per CDR3 protein. The profile covers about 760,000 distinct CDR3 sequences, with more than 20% appearing a single time and more than 7.5% taken by the ten largest. This sample was shared with a second study, whose subject was T cells of mothers and their children.

This TCR was recovered from a boy aged 5-17 years in good health. The sequenced sample consisted of blood. This chain connects TRBV20-1 to TRBJ2-3; D is undetermined. This CDR3 reads CSARDRARTDTQYF. CDR3 coding DNA: TGCAGTGCTAGAGATCGGGCACGCACAGATACGCAGTATTTT.